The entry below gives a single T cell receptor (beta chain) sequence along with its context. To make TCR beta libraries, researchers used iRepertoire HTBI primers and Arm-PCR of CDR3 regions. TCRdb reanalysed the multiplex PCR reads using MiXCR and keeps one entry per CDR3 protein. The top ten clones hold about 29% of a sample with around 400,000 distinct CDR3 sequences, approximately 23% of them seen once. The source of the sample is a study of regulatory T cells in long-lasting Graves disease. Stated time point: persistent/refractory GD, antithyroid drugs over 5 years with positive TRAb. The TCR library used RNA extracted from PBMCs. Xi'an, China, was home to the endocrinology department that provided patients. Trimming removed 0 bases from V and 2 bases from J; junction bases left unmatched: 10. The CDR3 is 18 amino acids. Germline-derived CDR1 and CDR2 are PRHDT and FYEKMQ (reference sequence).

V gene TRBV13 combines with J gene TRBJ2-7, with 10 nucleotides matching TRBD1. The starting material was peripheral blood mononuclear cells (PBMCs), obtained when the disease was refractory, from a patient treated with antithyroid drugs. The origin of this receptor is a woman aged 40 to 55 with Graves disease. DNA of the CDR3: TGTGCCAGCAGCTTAGGGACAGGGGGCTTGCTAAACGCCTACGAGCAGTACTTC. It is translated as CASSLGTGGLLNAYEQYF.